Listed below are T cell receptor beta chains from one sample, sequenced in a study of a mutant IDH1 vaccine in newly diagnosed glioma. No antigen has been assigned to these receptors. Only in-frame clones appear in the TCRdb table, and some are missing; sequencing was by immunoSEQ multiplex PCR. The repertoire holds about 44,000 clones, approximately 90% seen once, with just under 4% in the top ten. The sequenced sample was PBMCs, obtained from a glioma patient whose treatment included an IDH1 peptide vaccine. These receptors were obtained from a man aged 50-59 years with glioma. Both conserved end residues are part of each CDR3. Fields, in order: CDR3 length, D gene, V gene, clone size, J gene, CDR3 protein, CDR3 DNA. D genes are given only for firm matches. A row's size may be missing; if present it is once, few, many or a size class.

len: 15; d_gene: .; v_gene: TRBV7-9; abundance: .; j_gene: TRBJ2-7; CDR3aa: CASSPGRRHFYEQYF; CDR3nt: TGTGCCAGCAGCCCGGGACGGCGACACTTCTACGAGCAGTACTTC
len: 12; d_gene: .; v_gene: TRBV9; abundance: .; j_gene: TRBJ1-3; CDR3aa: CASSASAPTIYF; CDR3nt: TGTGCCAGCAGCGCCTCAGCTCCCACCATATATTTT
len: 14; d_gene: TRBD2; v_gene: TRBV2; abundance: .; j_gene: TRBJ2-1; CDR3aa: CASSWVAGAAEQFF; CDR3nt: TGTGCCAGCAGTTGGGTGGCGGGAGCAGCTGAGCAGTTCTTC
len: 14; d_gene: .; v_gene: TRBV18; abundance: .; j_gene: TRBJ1-2; CDR3aa: CASSPAARNYGYTF; CDR3nt: TGTGCCAGCTCACCAGCGGCACGTAACTATGGCTACACCTTC
len: 14; d_gene: TRBD1; v_gene: TRBV6-5; abundance: .; j_gene: TRBJ2-5; CDR3aa: CASSLDRGGETQYF; CDR3nt: TGTGCCAGCAGTTTAGACAGGGGCGGGGAGACCCAGTACTTC
len: 16; d_gene: TRBD1; v_gene: TRBV6-5; abundance: .; j_gene: TRBJ1-4; CDR3aa: CASSYARTGIGEKLFF; CDR3nt: TGTGCCAGCAGTTACGCCCGGACAGGGATTGGTGAAAAACTGTTTTTT
len: 15; d_gene: .; v_gene: TRBV2; abundance: .; j_gene: TRBJ1-6; CDR3aa: CASSEGARGNSPLHF; CDR3nt: TGTGCCAGCAGTGAAGGGGCGAGGGGGAATTCACCCCTCCACTTT
len: 16; d_gene: .; v_gene: TRBV11-3; abundance: .; j_gene: TRBJ2-1; CDR3aa: CASSSRVPATYNEQFF; CDR3nt: TGTGCCAGCAGCTCCCGGGTCCCAGCGACCTACAATGAGCAGTTCTTC
len: 15; d_gene: .; v_gene: TRBV15; abundance: few; j_gene: TRBJ2-2; CDR3aa: CATSNDRSNTGELFF; CDR3nt: TGTGCCACCAGCAACGACAGATCGAACACCGGGGAGCTGTTTTTT
len: 15; d_gene: .; v_gene: TRBV5-4; abundance: .; j_gene: TRBJ2-2; CDR3aa: CASSLSRSSTGELFF; CDR3nt: TGTGCCAGCAGCTTGAGCCGGAGTAGCACCGGGGAGCTGTTTTTT
len: 13; d_gene: .; v_gene: TRBV5-6; abundance: .; j_gene: TRBJ1-2; CDR3aa: CASSFSDIYGYTF; CDR3nt: TGTGCCAGCAGCTTCTCGGACATATATGGCTACACCTTC
len: 16; d_gene: TRBD2; v_gene: TRBV29-1; abundance: .; j_gene: TRBJ2-7; CDR3aa: CSVWGLAGKTAYEQYF; CDR3nt: TGCAGCGTCTGGGGACTAGCGGGGAAAACCGCCTACGAGCAGTACTTC
len: 16; d_gene: .; v_gene: TRBV19; abundance: .; j_gene: TRBJ2-1; CDR3aa: CASSMAPFRGYNEQFF; CDR3nt: TGTGCCAGTAGTATGGCCCCATTTAGGGGCTACAATGAGCAGTTCTTC
len: 16; d_gene: TRBD2; v_gene: TRBV4-1; abundance: .; j_gene: TRBJ2-3; CDR3aa: CASSQEAGTSTDTQYF; CDR3nt: TGCGCCAGCAGCCAAGAAGCGGGGACTAGCACAGATACGCAGTATTTT
len: 14; d_gene: .; v_gene: TRBV7-9; abundance: .; j_gene: TRBJ1-1; CDR3aa: CASSLTGLITEAFF; CDR3nt: TGTGCCAGCAGCTTAACAGGGTTGATCACTGAAGCTTTCTTT
len: 16; d_gene: .; v_gene: TRBV4-3; abundance: .; j_gene: TRBJ1-6; CDR3aa: CASSLAGSSYNSPLHF; CDR3nt: TGCGCCAGCAGCCTTGCAGGAAGCTCCTATAATTCACCCCTCCACTTT
len: 15; d_gene: .; v_gene: TRBV7-2; abundance: .; j_gene: TRBJ2-2; CDR3aa: CASSSDSRKSGELFF; CDR3nt: TGTGCCAGCAGCTCGGACAGCCGGAAATCTGGGGAGCTGTTTTTT
len: 15; d_gene: .; v_gene: TRBV7-2; abundance: .; j_gene: TRBJ1-3; CDR3aa: CASSLTRASGNTIYF; CDR3nt: TGTGCCAGCAGTCTAACCCGGGCCTCTGGAAACACCATATATTTT
len: 16; d_gene: TRBD1; v_gene: TRBV4-1; abundance: .; j_gene: TRBJ2-5; CDR3aa: CASSQDSSGGAKTQYF; CDR3nt: TGCGCCAGCAGCCAAGATAGTTCAGGGGGCGCGAAGACCCAGTACTTC
len: 14; d_gene: .; v_gene: TRBV7-9; abundance: .; j_gene: TRBJ2-6; CDR3aa: CASSTGRGANVLTF; CDR3nt: TGTGCCAGCAGCACCGGTCGGGGGGCCAACGTCCTGACTTTC
len: 14; d_gene: TRBD1; v_gene: TRBV18; abundance: .; j_gene: TRBJ1-5; CDR3aa: CASSFGTGVEPQHF; CDR3nt: TGTGCCAGCTCTTTCGGGACAGGTGTAGAGCCCCAGCATTTT
len: 14; d_gene: .; v_gene: TRBV28; abundance: .; j_gene: TRBJ1-2; CDR3aa: CASSFDGRYYGYTF; CDR3nt: TGTGCCAGCAGTTTTGACGGGCGTTACTATGGCTACACCTTC
len: 13; d_gene: .; v_gene: TRBV2; abundance: .; j_gene: TRBJ2-7; CDR3aa: CASSGGFSYEQYF; CDR3nt: TGTGCCAGCAGTGGGGGCTTCTCCTACGAGCAGTACTTC
len: 15; d_gene: .; v_gene: TRBV4-1; abundance: .; j_gene: TRBJ2-3; CDR3aa: CASSQVSSAGDTQYF; CDR3nt: TGCGCCAGCAGCCAAGTCTCGTCGGCCGGGGATACGCAGTATTTT
len: 16; d_gene: .; v_gene: TRBV14; abundance: .; j_gene: TRBJ2-2; CDR3aa: CASSQGFLAGTGELFF; CDR3nt: TGTGCCAGCAGCCAAGGGTTTTTGGCGGGCACCGGGGAGCTGTTTTTT
len: 15; d_gene: .; v_gene: TRBV9; abundance: .; j_gene: TRBJ2-2; CDR3aa: CASSVASGETGELFF; CDR3nt: TGTGCCAGCAGCGTAGCTTCGGGAGAGACCGGGGAGCTGTTTTTT
len: 13; d_gene: TRBD1; v_gene: TRBV27; abundance: .; j_gene: TRBJ1-1; CDR3aa: CASSVTGGTEAFF; CDR3nt: TGTGCCAGCAGTGTGACAGGGGGCACTGAAGCTTTCTTT
len: 13; d_gene: TRBD1; v_gene: TRBV30; abundance: .; j_gene: TRBJ1-1; CDR3aa: CAWASRGHTEAFF; CDR3nt: TGTGCCTGGGCTTCCAGGGGGCACACTGAAGCTTTCTTT
len: 13; d_gene: .; v_gene: TRBV4-3; abundance: .; j_gene: TRBJ2-3; CDR3aa: CASSGRGTDTQYF; CDR3nt: TGCGCCAGCAGCGGGCGGGGCACAGATACGCAGTATTTT
len: 15; d_gene: .; v_gene: TRBV29-1; abundance: .; j_gene: TRBJ1-1; CDR3aa: CSGKSGFSMNTEAFF; CDR3nt: TGCAGCGGAAAAAGTGGGTTTTCCATGAACACTGAAGCTTTCTTT
len: 16; d_gene: .; v_gene: TRBV5-8; abundance: .; j_gene: TRBJ2-6; CDR3aa: CASSLAEVSGANVLTF; CDR3nt: TGTGCCAGCAGCTTGGCCGAGGTTTCTGGGGCCAACGTCCTGACTTTC
len: 13; d_gene: TRBD1; v_gene: TRBV19; abundance: .; j_gene: TRBJ1-5; CDR3aa: CASTGQGNQPQHF; CDR3nt: TGTGCCAGTACCGGACAGGGCAATCAGCCCCAGCATTTT
len: 14; d_gene: .; v_gene: TRBV27; abundance: .; j_gene: TRBJ1-3; CDR3aa: CASSPGISGNTIYF; CDR3nt: TGTGCCAGCAGCCCCGGTATTTCTGGAAACACCATATATTTT
len: 10; d_gene: .; v_gene: TRBV2; abundance: .; j_gene: TRBJ1-1; CDR3aa: CASSELGAFF; CDR3nt: TGTGCCAGCAGTGAGTTAGGAGCTTTCTTT
len: 15; d_gene: TRBD1; v_gene: TRBV10-3; abundance: .; j_gene: TRBJ1-1; CDR3aa: CAISDRGQANTEAFF; CDR3nt: TGTGCCATCAGTGACCGGGGACAGGCGAACACTGAAGCTTTCTTT
len: 19; d_gene: .; v_gene: TRBV1; abundance: .; j_gene: TRBJ2-3; CDR3aa: CTSSQGSGCRGSYTDTQYF; CDR3nt: TGCACCAGCAGCCAAGGATCAGGGTGCAGGGGCAGCTACACAGATACGCAGTATTTT
len: 13; d_gene: .; v_gene: TRBV10-1; abundance: .; j_gene: TRBJ2-7; CDR3aa: CASALGVSSEQYF; CDR3nt: TGCGCCAGCGCCTTGGGAGTATCTAGCGAGCAGTACTTC
len: 15; d_gene: TRBD2; v_gene: TRBV15; abundance: .; j_gene: TRBJ2-7; CDR3aa: CATSRVAGGRSEQYF; CDR3nt: TGTGCCACCAGCAGAGTCGCGGGAGGGCGGTCCGAGCAGTACTTC
len: 15; d_gene: TRBD2; v_gene: TRBV2; abundance: .; j_gene: TRBJ2-3; CDR3aa: CASSTSGTSTDTQYF; CDR3nt: TGTGCCAGCAGTACTAGCGGAACCAGCACAGATACGCAGTATTTT
len: 15; d_gene: .; v_gene: TRBV5-6; abundance: few; j_gene: TRBJ1-2; CDR3aa: CASSLGGGGGYGYTF; CDR3nt: TGTGCCAGCAGCTTGGGCGGAGGAGGGGGCTATGGCTACACCTTC
len: 10; d_gene: .; v_gene: TRBV10-1; abundance: few; j_gene: TRBJ1-5; CDR3aa: CASRPLPQHF; CDR3nt: TGCGCCAGCAGGCCCCTGCCCCAGCATTTT
len: 13; d_gene: TRBD1; v_gene: TRBV28; abundance: .; j_gene: TRBJ1-2; CDR3aa: CASGTGGSGGYTF; CDR3nt: TGTGCCAGCGGGACAGGGGGATCGGGAGGCTACACCTTC
len: 14; d_gene: .; v_gene: TRBV4-1; abundance: once; j_gene: TRBJ1-6; CDR3aa: CASSQDRWGEPLHF; CDR3nt: TGCGCCAGCAGCCAAGATCGGTGGGGGGAACCCCTCCACTTT
len: 13; d_gene: TRBD1; v_gene: TRBV6-1; abundance: .; j_gene: TRBJ1-4; CDR3aa: CASVGQVGEKLFF; CDR3nt: TGTGCCAGCGTCGGACAGGTGGGGGAAAAACTGTTTTTT
len: 15; d_gene: .; v_gene: TRBV5-1; abundance: .; j_gene: TRBJ2-3; CDR3aa: CASSPSVGSTDTQYF; CDR3nt: TGCGCCAGCAGCCCTAGCGTAGGGAGCACAGATACGCAGTATTTT
len: 18; d_gene: .; v_gene: TRBV4-2; abundance: once; j_gene: TRBJ1-2; CDR3aa: CASSQRPFLRQDNYGYTF; CDR3nt: TGTGCCAGCAGCCAACGTCCGTTCCTGAGACAGGATAACTATGGCTACACCTTC
len: 13; d_gene: .; v_gene: TRBV7-8; abundance: .; j_gene: TRBJ1-1; CDR3aa: CASSLIRRAEAFF; CDR3nt: TGTGCCAGCAGCTTAATTCGGAGAGCCGAAGCTTTCTTT
len: 14; d_gene: .; v_gene: TRBV9; abundance: .; j_gene: TRBJ2-5; CDR3aa: CASSVAGSQETQYF; CDR3nt: TGTGCCAGCAGCGTGGCGGGGAGCCAAGAGACCCAGTACTTC
len: 15; d_gene: .; v_gene: TRBV7-3; abundance: .; j_gene: TRBJ1-6; CDR3aa: CASRLNPVGGSPLHF; CDR3nt: TGTGCCAGCAGGCTAAATCCGGTCGGAGGATCACCCCTCCACTTT
len: 13; d_gene: .; v_gene: TRBV10-1; abundance: once; j_gene: TRBJ1-1; CDR3aa: CASSESGRGEAFF; CDR3nt: TGCGCCAGCAGTGAGTCGGGCCGCGGGGAAGCTTTCTTT
len: 15; d_gene: .; v_gene: TRBV19; abundance: .; j_gene: TRBJ1-5; CDR3aa: CASSSQGLGNQPQHF; CDR3nt: TGTGCCAGTAGTTCGCAGGGGTTGGGCAATCAGCCCCAGCATTTT